This T cell receptor beta chain was sequenced during a study of T cells after yellow fever vaccination. CDR1 is SGHRS, CDR2 YFSETQ, per germline. The CDR3 sequence is 14 residues long. Via MiXCR, TCRdb re-called the 5' RACE reads, giving one row per CDR3 protein. The sample has approximately 250,000 distinct CDR3 sequences; around 4.9% are singletons. Comments on this clonotype: One end of the junction fails to match germline, which may point to a read error.

The sequence was obtained from a man aged 18 to 29 who received the YFV17D yellow fever vaccine. The source was CD4+ T cells sorted from PBMCs, collected on the day of the yellow fever booster vaccination. V usage is TRBV5-1 and J usage is TRBJ1-4; possible D gene TRBD1, 6 bases. CDR3 DNA: TGCGCCAGCAGTCTGACAGGCTTGATGGGAAAACTGCTTTTT. Protein: CASSLTGLMGKLLF.